The 5 T cell receptor beta chains reported below all come from one sample, sequenced in a study of CD4+ T cells in melanoma. TCRdb's table, derived via immunoSEQ multiplex PCR, lists solely in-frame clones and lacks some. Counted here are about 13,000 clones, 60% to 85% occurring once; the ten biggest clones make up approximately 17%. Sequencing was performed on cells from a culture (not recorded whether cultured in vitro). The receptors here all came from a human donor with melanoma.

This sequence joins TRBV6-5 and TRBJ1-1; TRBD1 aligns across 9 bases. This CDR3 is 14 amino acids long. CDR1 is MNHEY and CDR2 is SVGAGI in the germline V gene. V shed 8 bases, J shed 11 bases, and the junction held 15 bases outside the gene matches. For the CDR3, the DNA is TGTGCCAGCCGGACCCGGGACAGGGACCCTTGGGCTTTCTTT. Amino acids: CASRTRDRDPWAFF.

The V call is TRBV15, the J call TRBJ1-1; D is undetermined. V shed 0 bases and J shed 8 bases, with 7 bases lying between them. Germline V gene lookup returns CDR1 LNHNV and CDR2 YYDKDF (reference sequence). CDR3 length: 12 residues. The CDR3 spells CATSRDKSEAFF. The CDR3 region has the DNA TGTGCCACCAGCAGAGATAAATCGGAAGCTTTCTTT.

The rearrangement joins TRBV19 to TRBJ1-2; 8 bases are a match to TRBD1. Germline CDR1 is LNHDA and CDR2 is SQIVND (reference sequence). With V trimmed by 3 bases and J by 7 bases, 7 bases remained unmatched. The CDR3 is 14 residues long. The CDR3 here is CASSIGQGSAGYTF. The CDR3 coding sequence is TGTGCCAGTAGTATTGGACAGGGTTCTGCTGGCTACACCTTC.

This clone has only one observation. The chain couples TRBV4-1 to TRBJ2-1; D gene ambiguous. Trimming left V 1 base short and J 6 bases short, with 10 bases between. The CDR3 extends over 14 amino acids. The germline CDR1 and CDR2 sequences are MGHRA and YSYEKL. The DNA of the CDR3 is TGCGCCAGCAGCCAAGGGGCCCCAGGCAATGAGCAGTTCTTC. Translated, it gives CASSQGAPGNEQFF.

This chain joins TRBV13 and TRBJ2-5, with 10 positions matching TRBD1. From germline, CDR1 is PRHDT and CDR2 FYEKMQ (reference sequence). The CDR3 covers 14 residues. With 11 bases clipped from V and 3 bases from J, the junction kept 9 bases outside the gene matches. CDR3 DNA sequence: TGTGCCGGTCTCCGGGGGACAGGGGAAGAGACCCAGTACTTC. This gives the protein CAGLRGTGEETQYF. The whole variable domain, filled in from reference TRBV13 and TRBJ2-5, reads AAGVIQSPRHLIKEKRETATLKCYPIPRHDTVYWYQQGPGQDPQFLISFYEKMQSDKGSIPDRFSAQQFSDYHSELNMSSLELGDSALYFCAGLRGTGEETQYFGPGTRLLVL.